The 10 T cell receptor beta chains in this list originate from one sample, sequenced in a study of OX40 agonist ivuxolimab in advanced cancers. Profiling relied on immunoSEQ multiplex PCR, and the TCRdb table lists in-frame clones only, not all of them. The profile covers some 82,000 clones, with roughly 94% appearing a single time and 11% taken by the ten largest. The sequences come from CD4+ or CD8+ T cells sorted from blood, collected in a trial of the OX40 agonist ivuxolimab. These receptors were taken from an adult with an advanced solid tumor such as melanoma, head and neck, liver or kidney cancer.

The CDR3 DNA reads as TGTGCCAGCAGCTTGGGGGTAGGAGGGCGCGATGAGCAGTTCTTC. As protein: CASSLGVGGRDEQFF. V and J are TRBV5-8 and TRBJ2-1; tentatively, D is TRBD2 (6 bases). The CDR3 has 15 residues. V lost 0 bases to trimming and J lost 8 bases, with 15 bases between them. CDR1 is SGHTS and CDR2 is YDEGEE in the germline V gene.

This CDR3 is CASSESSNRGFVTDTQYF. The DNA for the CDR3 is TGCGCCAGCAGTGAGTCCAGTAACCGCGGGTTCGTCACAGATACGCAGTATTTT. The chain carries TRBV10-2 and TRBJ2-3; TRBD2 might be the D (5 bases). The V end was cut by 0 bases, the J end by 2 bases, with 18 bases between. The CDR3 length is 18 residues. CDR1 is WSHSY, CDR2 SAAADI, per germline.

The rearrangement joins TRBV7-2 to TRBJ2-7; 7 bases are shared with TRBD1. Trimming removed 3 bases from V and 0 bases from J; junction bases left unmatched: 5. The CDR3 covers 15 residues. Germline CDR1 is SGHTA and CDR2 is FQGNSA. CDR3 in DNA: TGTGCCAGCAGCTTCTTCCGGGACAGCTCCTACGAGCAGTACTTC. It yields the protein CASSFFRDSSYEQYF.

The chain is built from TRBV2 and TRBJ2-1; 9 positions match TRBD2. This CDR3 region has 15 residues. Germline loops: CDR1 SNHLY, CDR2 FYNNEI. Losses at the gene ends were 6 bases for V and 7 bases for J; bases not matched to a gene: 10. Written as DNA, the CDR3 is TGTGCCAGCAGACTGACTAGCGGCTTAAGGAATGAGCAGTTCTTC. Translated: CASRLTSGLRNEQFF.

The rearrangement links TRBV19 to TRBJ2-7, with 11 bases lining up with TRBD2. V gave up 3 bases and J gave up 3 bases; unmatched junction bases: 7. The CDR3 spans 16 residues. Germline loops: CDR1 LNHDA, CDR2 SQIVND (reference sequence). The CDR3 nucleotides are TGTGCCAGTAGTATCGGAACTAGCGGGAGTTTCTACGAGCAGTACTTC. It specifies CASSIGTSGSFYEQYF.

The CDR3 here is CASRLAGQAGGRNEQFF. CDR3 bases: TGTGCAAGTCGCTTAGCGGGGCAAGCGGGAGGGCGGAATGAGCAGTTCTTC. J is TRBJ2-1 and V is TRBV12-2; no DNA check was done on the table's D call, TRBD2. TRBV12-2 is recorded as a pseudogene. The length of the CDR3 is 17 residues.

The rearrangement links TRBV4-2 to TRBJ2-7; 11 nucleotides match TRBD2. Germline V gene sequence: CDR1 LGHNA, CDR2 YNFKEQ. Unmatched junction bases numbered 4, after V lost 0 bases and J lost 0 bases. The CDR3 contains 17 residues. CDR3 region: CASSQEASGGSSYEQYF. The CDR3 DNA is TGTGCCAGCAGCCAAGAGGCTAGCGGGGGGAGCTCCTACGAGCAGTACTTC.

The chain links TRBV9 to TRBJ2-1; 9 bases agree with TRBD1. The V gene's germline CDR1 is SGDLS and CDR2 YYNGEE. This CDR3 has 15 amino acids. V was clipped by 0 bases and J by 6 bases; unmatched bases: 4. As DNA, the CDR3 is TGTGCCAGCAGCGTAGTGGGGACAGGGTCCAATGAGCAGTTCTTC. This translates into CASSVVGTGSNEQFF.

This chain joins TRBV15 and TRBJ1-1; possibly TRBD1 for D (5 bases). Trimming stripped 0 bases from V and 0 bases from J, with 11 bases between. Per germline, CDR1 LNHNV and CDR2 YYDKDF (reference sequence). The length of the CDR3 is 16 residues. The CDR3 DNA sequence: TGTGCCACCAGCAGAGATCATGCGGGGGTGAACACTGAAGCTTTCTTT. Protein product: CATSRDHAGVNTEAFF.

This clone was counted once. V is TRBV16 and J is TRBJ2-7, with TRBD2 identical over 13 bases. Germline assignment: CDR1 KGHSY and CDR2 FQNENV. Trimming at V came to 2 bases and at J to 6 bases, leaving 4 bases not matched to a gene. The CDR3 sequence is 15 residues long. The CDR3 spells CASSQRTSGRFEQYF. CDR3 nucleotide sequence: TGTGCCAGCAGCCAAAGGACTAGCGGGAGATTCGAGCAGTACTTC.